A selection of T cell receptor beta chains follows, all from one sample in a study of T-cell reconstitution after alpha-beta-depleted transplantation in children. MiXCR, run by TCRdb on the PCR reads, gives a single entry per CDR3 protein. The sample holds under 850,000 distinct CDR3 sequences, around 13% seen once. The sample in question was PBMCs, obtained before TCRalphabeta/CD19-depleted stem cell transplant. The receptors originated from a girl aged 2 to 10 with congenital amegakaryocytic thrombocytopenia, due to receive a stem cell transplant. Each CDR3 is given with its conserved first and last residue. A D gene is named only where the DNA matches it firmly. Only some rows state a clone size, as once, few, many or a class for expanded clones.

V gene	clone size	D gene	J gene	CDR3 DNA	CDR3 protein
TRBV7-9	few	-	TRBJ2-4	TGTGCCAGCAGCCTAGGGCTTGGGCCCCTCAAAAACATTCAGTACTTC	CASSLGLGPLKNIQYF
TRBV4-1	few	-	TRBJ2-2	TGCGCCAGCAGCCTGAGAGGATACACCGGGGAGCTGTTTTTT	CASSLRGYTGELFF
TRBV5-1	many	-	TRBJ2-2	TGCGCCAGCAGCTTGGTAGGGCTCCTAAACACCGGGGAGCTGTTTTTT	CASSLVGLLNTGELFF
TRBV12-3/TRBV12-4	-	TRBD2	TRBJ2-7	TGTGCCAGCTGTCGCCCGACTAGCGGATCCTACGAGCAGTACTTC	CASCRPTSGSYEQYF
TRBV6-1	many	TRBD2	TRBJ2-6	TGTGCCAGCCTTGCGGGGGGGCAAATCTCTGGGGCCAACGTCCTGACTTTC	CASLAGGQISGANVLTF
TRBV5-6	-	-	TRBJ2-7	TGTGCCAGCAGCTTGGGGCACTATAACTACGAGCAGTACTTC	CASSLGHYNYEQYF
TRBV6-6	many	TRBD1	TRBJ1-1	TGTGCCACACTAAAACAGGGGTTGGGGACTGAAGCTTTCTTT	CATLKQGLGTEAFF
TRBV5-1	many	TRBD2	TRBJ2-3	TGCGCCAGCATGGCGTCGGCGGGAGTTCGGGATACGCAGTATTTT	CASMASAGVRDTQYF
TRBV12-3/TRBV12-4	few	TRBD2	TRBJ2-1	TGTGCCAGCAGTTTATGGGCTAGCGGCTACAATGAGCAGTTCTTC	CASSLWASGYNEQFF
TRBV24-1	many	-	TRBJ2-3	TGTGCCACCAGTGATGCCGAAAGCACAGATACGCAGTATTTT	CATSDAESTDTQYF
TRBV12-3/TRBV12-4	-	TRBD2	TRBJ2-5	TGTGCCAGCAGAGGGACTAGCTGGAGAGGGGTGACCCAGTACTTC	CASRGTSWRGVTQYF
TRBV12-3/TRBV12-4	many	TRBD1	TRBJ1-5	TGTGCCAGCAGTACAGGGGGCAGTCAGCCCCAGCATTTT	CASSTGGSQPQHF
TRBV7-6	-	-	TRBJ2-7	TGTGCCAGCAGCGGATTTGGACGGGACTCCTACGAGCAGTACTTC	CASSGFGRDSYEQYF
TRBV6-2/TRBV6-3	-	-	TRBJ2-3	TGTGCCGGCAGTTACGAGCGGGGCACAGATACGCAGTATTTT	CAGSYERGTDTQYF
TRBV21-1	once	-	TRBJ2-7	TGTGCCAGCGGCCCTGGACAGCGCTCCTACGAGCAGTACTTC	CASGPGQRSYEQYF
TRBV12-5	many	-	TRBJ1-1	TGTGCTAGTGGTTGGGTGACAGCTAACACTGAAGCTTTCTTT	CASGWVTANTEAFF
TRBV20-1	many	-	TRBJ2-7	TGCAGTGCTAGAGTTCCAGGGGCCTACGAGCAGTACTTC	CSARVPGAYEQYF
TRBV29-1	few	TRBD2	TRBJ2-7	TGCAGCTTCTCCGCCGGGACTACGACTAGCGAGCAGTACTTC	CSFSAGTTTSEQYF
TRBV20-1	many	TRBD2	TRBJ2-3	TGCAGTGCTACCCCCGGGACTAGCCCTAGCACAGATACGCAGTATTTT	CSATPGTSPSTDTQYF
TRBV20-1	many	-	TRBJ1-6	TGCAGTGCTAGCTTCGGGGCAGTGGGATCACCCCTCCACTTT	CSASFGAVGSPLHF
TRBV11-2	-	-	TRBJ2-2	TGTGCCAGCAGCTCCAGGACTTTTCTCACCGGGGAGCTGTTTTTT	CASSSRTFLTGELFF
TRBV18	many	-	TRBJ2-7	TGTGCCAGCTCACCACCCGGGGCTTACTACGAGCAGTACTTC	CASSPPGAYYEQYF
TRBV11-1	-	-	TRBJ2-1	TGTGCCAGCAGCGGGGAGACAGGATCCTACAATGAGCAGTTCTTC	CASSGETGSYNEQFF
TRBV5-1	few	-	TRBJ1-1	TGCGCCAGCAGCTCATCGTTAGGATTCGGACCAGGAGGTAACACTGAAGCTTTCTTT	CASSSSLGFGPGGNTEAFF
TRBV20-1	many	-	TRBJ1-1	TGCAGTGCTAGATGGTCCGGGGCGAACACTGAAGCTTTCTTT	CSARWSGANTEAFF
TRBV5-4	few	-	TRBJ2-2	TGTGCCAGCAGCACGGAAGCGGCAACCGGGGAGCTGTTTTTT	CASSTEAATGELFF
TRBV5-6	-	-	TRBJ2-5	TGTGCCAGCAGCTTTATCCCGGGACCTCCCTACGGGACCCAGTACTTC	CASSFIPGPPYGTQYF
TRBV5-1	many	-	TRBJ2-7	TGCGCCAGCAGCGCAGTGGGGGGAAGTTACGAGCAGTACTTC	CASSAVGGSYEQYF
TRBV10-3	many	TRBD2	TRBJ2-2	TGTGCCATCAGAGCCGGGACTAGCGTATCAACCGGGGAGCTGTTTTTT	CAIRAGTSVSTGELFF
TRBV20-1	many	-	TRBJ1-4	TGCAGTGGAGGCTTGGGGGGGCGGAACGAAAAACTGTTTTTT	CSGGLGGRNEKLFF